This TCR beta chain was obtained from a study of T cells in Graves' hyperthyroidism and ophthalmopathy. The study, taken as a whole, reports: The blood repertoire included most of the expanded thyroid clonotypes above 0.001.

V was shortened by 11 bases and J by 5 bases, with 12 bases between the two germline ends. Germline V lookup: CDR1 MNHEY, CDR2 SVGEGT. The CDR3 covers 11 residues. Researchers amplified the TCR beta CDR3 regions from RNA transcripts. TCR CDR3 underwent first-round RT-PCR with the HTBI primer set. Using its own MiXCR run on the multiplex PCR reads, TCRdb lists one record per CDR3 protein. The profile covers 300,000 to 450,000 distinct CDR3 sequences, with 20% to 25% appearing a single time and 70% to 75% taken by the ten largest. In regard to this clonotype: The antigen is unknown. Because it lacks the conserved phenylalanine or tryptophan at the end, this CDR3 is likely a read error.

It was considered stable Graves' hyperthyroidism when ophthalmopathy did not progress within 18 months. Newly diagnosed hyperthyroidism, duration under 2 months, in patients aged 18 to 65. The sequenced material came from blood. The receptor's source is a middle-aged man with Graves' hyperthyroidism. The chain couples TRBV6-2 or TRBV6-3 to TRBJ2-5, with a possible D match to TRBD2 (5 bases). Written as DNA, the CDR3 is TGTGCCGTGAGGGCCGGGGAGACCCAGTACCTC. It is translated as CAVRAGETQYL.